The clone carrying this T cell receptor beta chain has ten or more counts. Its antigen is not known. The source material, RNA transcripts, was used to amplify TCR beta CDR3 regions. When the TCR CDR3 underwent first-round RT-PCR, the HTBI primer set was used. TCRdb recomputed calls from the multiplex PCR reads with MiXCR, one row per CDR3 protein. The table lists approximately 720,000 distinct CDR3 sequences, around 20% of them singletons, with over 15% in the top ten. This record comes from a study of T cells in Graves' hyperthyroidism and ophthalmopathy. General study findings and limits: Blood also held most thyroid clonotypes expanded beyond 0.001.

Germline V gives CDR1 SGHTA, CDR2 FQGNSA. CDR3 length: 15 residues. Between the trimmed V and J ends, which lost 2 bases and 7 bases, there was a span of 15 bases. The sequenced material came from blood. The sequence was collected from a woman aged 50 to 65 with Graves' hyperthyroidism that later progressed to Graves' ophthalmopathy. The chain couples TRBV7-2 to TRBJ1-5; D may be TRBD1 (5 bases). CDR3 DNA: TGTGCCAGCAGCTTATCGTCGGGGGTGAGGCAGCCCCAGCATTTT. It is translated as CASSLSSGVRQPQHF.